The 6 T cell receptor beta chains reported below all come from one sample, sequenced in a study of blood T cells in healthy people across ages. The use of a sample-barcoded 5' primer and a J-beta primer mix characterized a second PCR of about 7 to 12 cycles. Using its own MiXCR run on the 5' RACE reads, TCRdb lists one record per CDR3 protein. Here the sample spans hundreds of thousands of distinct CDR3 sequences, 32% being singletons. Sequences were obtained from blood. The receptors derive from a woman aged 80 or older in good health.

This clonotype was detected ten times or more. The chain is built from TRBV3-1 and TRBJ1-2, with 8 bases that match TRBD1. Germline values: CDR1 LGHDT, CDR2 YNNKEL (reference sequence). The CDR3 sequence is 13 residues long. CDR3 coding DNA: TGTGCTTCTCGGCCACAGGGGGTAGGTGGCTACACCTTC. Encoded protein: CASRPQGVGGYTF.

This clonotype was counted many times. V and J are TRBV4-3 and TRBJ2-3; perhaps D is TRBD1 or TRBD2 (5 bases each). The germline gives CDR1 LGHNA, CDR2 YSLEER. Deletions cut 1 base from V and 2 bases from J, with 13 bases between. The CDR3 has 16 amino acids. Here the CDR3 DNA reads TGCGCCAGCAGCCAAGGGGGACGGGGTCACACAGATACGCAGTATTTT. It translates to CASSQGGRGHTDTQYF.

This clonotype was observed a handful of times. The chain combines TRBV27 with TRBJ1-6, with TRBD1 as a possible D gene (5 bases). Germline V lookup: CDR1 MNHEY, CDR2 SMNVEV (reference sequence). This CDR3 region has 14 residues. The V end was cut by 7 bases, the J end by 10 bases, with 17 bases between. CDR3 sequence (DNA): TGTGCCAGCACCTTCAGGGAGGGGACCTCACCCCTCCACTTT. Translation: CASTFREGTSPLHF.

A note on this clonotype: A much larger clone differs from this one at a single base, so this may be a read error. V gene TRBV7-9 combines with J gene TRBJ1-1; D is unclear. Germline V CDR1 and CDR2: SEHNR, FQNEAQ (reference sequence). The CDR3 runs to 14 residues. The CDR3 here is CASSLRRSNAEAFF. CDR3 in DNA: TGTGCCAGCAGCTTAAGGCGGTCGAACGCTGAAGCTTTCTTT.

In this sample, this clonotype turned up many times. V and J are TRBV6-1 and TRBJ2-5; D is unclear. Germline loops: CDR1 MNHNS, CDR2 SASEGT. Trimming removed 4 bases at V and 5 bases at J, with 8 bases between. The CDR3 is made up of 12 amino acids. In DNA form, the CDR3 reads TGTGCCAGCAGTGCTTACGGGGAGACCCAGTACTTC. Its translation: CASSAYGETQYF.

The CDR3 bases are TGTGCCAGCAGCCCCACTAGAGACAATGAGCAGTTCTTC. Translating gives CASSPTRDNEQFF. The genes are TRBV7-3 and TRBJ2-1; TRBD2 might be the D (5 bases). The germline V gene has CDR1 SGHTA and CDR2 FQGTGA. Trimming removed 5 bases at V and 5 bases at J, with 10 bases between. The CDR3 has 13 amino acids.